This TCR beta chain was captured in a study of cytomegalovirus exposure and HLA in healthy donors. With 60 Vbeta and 13 Jbeta primers, the PCR was carried out. This table comes from immunoSEQ multiplex PCR, and its TCRdb copy is limited to in-frame clones, with some not included. The table shows some 57,000 clones, with 55% to 65% occurring only once. The trim removed 4 bases at V and 8 bases at J, leaving 5 bases unmatched. This CDR3 is built from 15 residues. The V gene's germline CDR1 is SGDLS and CDR2 YYNGEE. The gene calls are TRBV9 and TRBJ1-6, with TRBD1 matching 11 bases. The receptor comes from a human donor in good health. The sample comprised PBMCs. CDR3 sequence reads: CASSPQDRGHSPLHF. In DNA, the CDR3 is TGTGCCAGCAGCCCCCAGGACAGGGGGCATTCACCCCTCCACTTT.